Sequencing of this T cell receptor (beta chain) was carried out in a study of blood T cell repertoires in COVID-19 (dated by TCRdb to 2020 to 2022). Looking at the study overall: Samples covering the acute and convalescent phases of COVID-19 were provided by collaborators in the United States, Italy and Spain. The material from the prospective study consisted of cDNA or gDNA derived from T cells, B-cell-depleted T cells, or PBMCs. The dataset comprised deeply sampled blood TCRbeta repertoires from subjects exposed to, actively infected with, or recovered from COVID-19. A freely available public database, intended as a resource for researchers studying the immune response to SARS-CoV-2, is where the repertoires were released. Samples came from the ongoing ImmuneRACE study (first 160 participants) plus 1,254 subjects from 6 global collaborators. Sample metadata almost always included a de-identified subject ID, COVID-19 status, age in years and sex. Where available, HLA class I and class II types were obtained from metadata supplied by the sample provider rather than from assay-based typing. Overall study outcomes, separate from this receptor: The amount of clinical and demographic metadata varied by source and participant and was provided uncurated.

There are 14 amino acids in the CDR3, from cysteine to phenylalanine inclusive. Only CDR3 DNA remains: 42 bases, in frame from the first base. CDR1 and CDR2 were assigned from the germline V gene (reference sequence) as SGHNT and YYREEE. V loses 0 bases, J loses 7 bases, and the germline ends lie 11 bases apart. Note on this clone: The specificity of this receptor is unknown. Per-base quality was not reported, and no clone a single base away is much larger than it.

Whole blood was collected in K2EDTA tubes by collaborating institutions according to the institutions' own protocols. Collaborator samples were shipped for TCRbeta analysis as frozen whole blood, isolated PBMCs, or DNA extracted from either sample type. TCRbeta CDR3 regions were amplified from genomic DNA by means of the immunoSEQ Assay, a bias-controlled multiplex PCR. Turning to the authors' computational methods: The number of nucleated cells in each sample was estimated by amplification of reference gene primers within the assay. Sequence reads were collapsed and filtered to measure the absolute abundance of every unique TCRbeta CDR3 rearrangement. For each sample, productive Simpson clonality was calculated as the square root of Simpson's diversity index across productive rearrangements. TCRdb obtained this table from immuneACCESS and retained in-frame rearrangements with V and J assigned. These tables miss some clones; where compared with another copy, unresolved V genes account for less than half of the shortfall, and the remainder is unexplained. The DNA gave D and trimming, while V, J and clone size come from that table. For this sample the table gives 150,000 to 200,000 clones, of which approximately 87% were detected only once. In total, the top ten clones hold around 21% of the sample.

The chain is made from TRBV5-4 and TRBJ1-3, with TRBD1 perhaps the D gene, on 6 matching bases. This sequence originates from a man between 70 and 80 years old with active or convalescent COVID-19. The sample taken for sequencing was peripheral blood. CDR3 protein: CASSLDRVGNTIYF. The sequenced DNA: TGTGCCAGCAGCTTGGACAGGGTCGGGAACACCATATATTTT.